This T cell receptor beta chain was recovered during a study of Ad26.COV2.S vaccination and SARS-CoV-2 variants. Study information: The donor belonged to the COV1001 Ad26.COV2.S trial arm.

Sequencing used immunoSEQ multiplex PCR; TCRdb keeps in-frame clones, though not all of them. Here the sample spans 410,000 or so clones, approximately 90% being singletons. This CDR3 comprises 16 residues. V was shortened by 4 bases and J by 5 bases, with 21 bases between the two germline ends. The germline gives CDR1 SGHNT, CDR2 YENEEA. The treatment was: approximately 18 received Ad26.COV2.S at low or high dose, single or two shots; a few received placebo; per-sample allocation not given. Day 63 after the first vaccine or placebo injection was the time point for sampling. This rearrangement joins TRBV11-3 to TRBJ2-7; D remains unclear. The sample was peripheral blood, taken in a trial of Ad26.COV2.S vaccine versus placebo. The TCR was taken from a person aged 18-60 years who received the Ad26.COV2.S COVID-19 vaccine or a placebo. The CDR3 coding sequence is TGTGCCAGCAGCTCCCAGCCTGGGTCGTGGTGTAACGAGCAGTACTTC. It encodes CASSSQPGSWCNEQYF.